The sequence of this T cell receptor beta chain was determined in a study of T cell therapy product for transplant patients (dated by TCRdb to between 2019 and 2020). For the wider study: The wider healthy donor group was composed of approximately 19 individuals (10 male and 9 female) aged about 25 to 81 years in Berlin, Germany. The expansion media were supplemented either with IL-7 and IL-15 at 10 ng/ml or, alternatively, with IL-2 at around 50 U/ml. To assess clonal composition, TCRbeta repertoires were compared between rapamycin-treated and untreated CMV-specific T-cell products derived from the same donors. Using CMV as the model virus, the study developed a next-generation autologous adoptive antiviral T-cell product for immunosuppressed solid organ transplant patients. The TCRbeta repertoire analysis of rapamycin-treated and untreated products involved n = 3 healthy donors. Beyond this particular receptor, the publication reports: Many clones were shared between paired products from the same donor, whereas no overlap was observed between repertoires from different donors. It was suggested by the authors that the increased clonal diversity in Rapa-TCPs may reflect survival of low-frequency clones and preferential expansion of central memory T cells. In untreated products the top 10 clones covered about 90% of the repertoire, compared with around 71% in rapamycin-treated products. Rapamycin-treated products showed a more diverse, less clonal TCRbeta repertoire and contained more distinct clones than untreated products.

The meaning behind the sample label is: approximately 20 nM rapamycin added during CMV-specific T-cell product expansion (Rapa-TCP). Going by the paper, this sample's label translates to: CMVpp65/IE-1-reactive T cells enriched by IFNgamma capture and expanded in vitro. PBMCs were stimulated for 5 to 7 hours with overlapping CMV pp65 and IE-1 peptide pools, with each pool at approximately 0.5 ug/ml. IFNgamma-producing CMV-stimulated cells were positively selected with the IFNgamma Secretion Assay-Cell Enrichment and Detection Kit (Miltenyi Biotec). Enriched IFNgamma+ cells were cultured for about 20 days with irradiated autologous feeders plus either IL-7/IL-15 or IL-2. To get enough cells for the different cell sorting steps, buffy coats were taken from about 15% of the 19 healthy donors. Peripheral blood mononuclear cells were isolated using Biocoll density gradient centrifugation. Buffy coats from healthy donors were obtained from DRK.

As concerns this clone: Its antigen has not been determined. Base qualities are missing; no much larger clone stands one base away.

Genomic DNA was extracted using an AllPrep DNA/RNA Kit, and TCRbeta CDR3 regions were amplified using the immunoSEQ hsTCRb Kit. The source study handled its data this way. Productive rearrangements, defined as in-frame CDR3 nucleotide sequences without stop codons, were analyzed in immunoSEQ Analyzer 3.0. Sample overlap was measured using the Morisita index, while clonality was calculated from productive entropy normalized to the number of productive rearrangements. Here the immuneACCESS table is served through TCRdb, limited to in-frame sequences with V and J called. Missing clones are a known gap in these copies; in checked studies unresolved V genes cover under half, and the rest lacks a known reason. The V and J calls and the clone size are those of that table, but D and trimming were determined from the DNA. The sample data list 1,000 to 1,200 clones, and 46% of these were observed just once. Of the sample, around 35% falls within the top ten clones.

Counted from cysteine to phenylalanine, this CDR3 has 19 amino acids. This entry keeps only the CDR3 DNA: 57 bases, framed from base 1. The germline V gene provides CDR1 SGHAT and CDR2 FQNNGV. From V the trimming removes 5 bases and from J it removes 5 bases, while the gene matches leave 16 bases of the junction unaccounted for. Sequencing was performed on a sorted cell population cultured from PBMCs. Recombination joined TRBV11-2 with TRBJ2-2, with 11 middle bases fitting TRBD1. The receptor comes from an adult in good health. The nucleotide sequence reads TGTGCCAGCAGCCCCGCCCCCGGACAGGGGGCCGGTTCTACCGGGGAGCTGTTTTTT. The translation is CASSPAPGQGAGSTGELFF.